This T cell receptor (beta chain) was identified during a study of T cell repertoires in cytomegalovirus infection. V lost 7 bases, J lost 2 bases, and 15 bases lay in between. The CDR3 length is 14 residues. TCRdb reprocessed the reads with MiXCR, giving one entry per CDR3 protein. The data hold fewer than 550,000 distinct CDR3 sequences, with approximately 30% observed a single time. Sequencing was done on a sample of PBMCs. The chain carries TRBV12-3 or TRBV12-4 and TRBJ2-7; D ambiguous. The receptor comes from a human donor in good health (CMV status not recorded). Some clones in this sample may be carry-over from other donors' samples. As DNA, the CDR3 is TGTGCCAGCACCGTGGGGTCAGCCGCCTACGAGCAGTACTTC. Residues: CASTVGSAAYEQYF.